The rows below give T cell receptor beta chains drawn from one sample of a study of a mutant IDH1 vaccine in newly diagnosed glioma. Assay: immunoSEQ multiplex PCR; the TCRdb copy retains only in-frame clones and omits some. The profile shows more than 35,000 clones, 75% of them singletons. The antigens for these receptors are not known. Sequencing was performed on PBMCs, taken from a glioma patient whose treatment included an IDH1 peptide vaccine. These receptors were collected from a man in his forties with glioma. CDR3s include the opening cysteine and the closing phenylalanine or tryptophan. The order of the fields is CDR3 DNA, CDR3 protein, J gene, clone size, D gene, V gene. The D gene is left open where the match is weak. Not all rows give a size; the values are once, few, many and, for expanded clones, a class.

DNA: TGTGCCAGCTCACTCCCCAGTATCAGACCCTACGAGCAGTACTTC; CDR3: CASSLPSIRPYEQYF; J: TRBJ2-7; size: NA; D: NA; V: TRBV18
DNA: TGTGCTAGTGGTTTGGACCCCGGACTAGCGGGAGGGAACAATGAGCAGTTCTTC; CDR3: CASGLDPGLAGGNNEQFF; J: TRBJ2-1; size: NA; D: TRBD2; V: TRBV12-5
DNA: TGCGCCAGCAGCTTATTTTGGCAGGGTAACACCGGGGAGCTGTTTTTT; CDR3: CASSLFWQGNTGELFF; J: TRBJ2-2; size: NA; D: NA; V: TRBV5-1
DNA: TGTGCTAGTGGTTTGGACCTAGGCAGGAGGCAGCCCCAGCATTTT; CDR3: CASGLDLGRRQPQHF; J: TRBJ1-5; size: NA; D: NA; V: TRBV12-5
DNA: TGTGCTAGTGGTCCGGGACAGGGTAATTCACCCCTCCACTTT; CDR3: CASGPGQGNSPLHF; J: TRBJ1-6; size: NA; D: TRBD1; V: TRBV12-5
DNA: TGTGCCAGCAGTGCCCGGACAAGGGGAGGCTACACCTTC; CDR3: CASSARTRGGYTF; J: TRBJ1-2; size: NA; D: NA; V: TRBV25-1
DNA: TGCGCCAGCAGCTTACCTAGACAGGGCCAGATAGGCTACACCTTC; CDR3: CASSLPRQGQIGYTF; J: TRBJ1-2; size: NA; D: TRBD1; V: TRBV5-1
DNA: TGTGCCAGCAGTGATGAACAGGGGGCACAGGCTCCCCAAGAGACCCAGTACTTC; CDR3: CASSDEQGAQAPQETQYF; J: TRBJ2-5; size: NA; D: TRBD1; V: TRBV2
DNA: TGCGCCAGCAGCTTGGTTAGTATTAACCTAGCGGGAGGTCCTTCCTACAATGAGCAGTTCTTC; CDR3: CASSLVSINLAGGPSYNEQFF; J: TRBJ2-1; size: NA; D: TRBD2; V: TRBV5-1
DNA: TGTGCCAGCAGCTCACTGGCTAGCGTACTTAGAACAGATACGCAGTATTTT; CDR3: CASSSLASVLRTDTQYF; J: TRBJ2-3; size: NA; D: NA; V: TRBV9
DNA: TGTGCCAGCACCCCCACGGATACGCAGTATTTT; CDR3: CASTPTDTQYF; J: TRBJ2-3; size: NA; D: NA; V: TRBV7-9
DNA: TGTGCCACCAGCAGACGACTCACTGAAGCTTTCTTT; CDR3: CATSRRLTEAFF; J: TRBJ1-1; size: NA; D: NA; V: TRBV15
DNA: TGTGCCAGCAGCTTATGGGACAGGATTAACACTGAAGCTTTCTTT; CDR3: CASSLWDRINTEAFF; J: TRBJ1-1; size: once; D: TRBD1; V: TRBV7-8
DNA: TGTGCCAGCAGCGTAGCGGGGGACTCACGGCGACAAGAGACCCAGTACTTC; CDR3: CASSVAGDSRRQETQYF; J: TRBJ2-5; size: NA; D: NA; V: TRBV9
DNA: TGTGCCAGCAGCTCTTTAGCGGGAGGGACCGGGGAGCTGTTTTTT; CDR3: CASSSLAGGTGELFF; J: TRBJ2-2; size: NA; D: TRBD2; V: TRBV7-9
DNA: TGTGCCAGCAGTTTCACCGGGGGGGAACAGACCCAGTACTTC; CDR3: CASSFTGGEQTQYF; J: TRBJ2-5; size: medium-sized; D: TRBD2; V: TRBV5-4